The 21 T cell receptor beta chains listed next were all sequenced from one sample in a study of blood T cell repertoires in COVID-19. Clones were sequenced by immunoSEQ multiplex PCR, and TCRdb holds only the in-frame ones, with some missing. The sample yields about 300,000 clones, roughly 87% seen once. Material: peripheral blood. The receptors come from a human donor in a cohort sampled during active COVID-19.

The chain couples TRBV28 to TRBJ2-1, with D tentatively TRBD2 (5 bases). V lost 6 bases and J 9 bases, leaving 15 bases between the germline ends. CDR1 and CDR2 (germline): MDHEN, SYDVKM. CDR3 length: 13 residues. CDR3 loop: CASSRGSYGEQFF. The CDR3 DNA reads TGTGCCAGCAGCCGAGGGTCGTATGGTGAGCAGTTCTTC.

The V call is TRBV9, the J call TRBJ1-2; D might be TRBD1 (5 bases). The V and J ends lost 3 bases and 2 bases respectively, with 14 bases between them. Germline CDR1 SGDLS, CDR2 YYNGEE. CDR3 length: 15 residues. CDR3 nucleotide sequence: TGTGCCAGCAGCGCCCAAGTGGGGCTCAACTATGGCTACACCTTC. Translated: CASSAQVGLNYGYTF. Drawing the rest from reference TRBV9 and TRBJ1-2, the complete variable domain is DSGVTQTPKHLITATGQRVTLRCSPRSGDLSVYWYQQSLDQGLQFLIQYYNGEERAKGNILERFSAQQFPDLHSELNLSSLELGDSALYFCASSAQVGLNYGYTFGSGTRLTVV.

A few counts support this clone. The genes are TRBV6-5 and TRBJ1-1; D might be TRBD1 (6 bases). The CDR3 spans 15 residues. The germline CDR1 and CDR2 sequences are MNHEY and SVGAGI. Deletions cut 6 bases from V and 2 bases from J, with 16 bases between. The CDR3 reads CASRDLGTPNTEAFF. The CDR3 nucleotides read TGTGCCAGCAGAGACCTCGGGACACCTAACACTGAAGCTTTCTTT.

The chain has TRBV6-6 and TRBJ2-5, with D tentatively TRBD2 (6 bases). V lost 6 bases and J lost 3, with 20 bases in between. CDR1 and CDR2 (germline): MNHNY, SVGAGI (reference sequence). This CDR3 is 16 amino acids long. The CDR3 is CASSAQSRRGKETQYF. CDR3 coding DNA: TGTGCCAGCAGCGCCCAGAGTCGACGCGGGAAAGAGACCCAGTACTTC.

The V and J genes are TRBV6-5 and TRBJ2-7, with TRBD1 as a possible D gene (5 bases). The CDR3 runs 14 residues. V was cut by 7 bases and J by 2 bases, with 15 bases left in between. Germline CDR1 and CDR2: MNHEY and SVGAGI. The DNA of the CDR3 is TGTGCCAGCACCCCAAGGCAGGGCGCCTACGAGCAGTACTTC. This gives the protein CASTPRQGAYEQYF.

This sequence joins TRBV3-1 (or the pseudogene TRBV3-2) and TRBJ1-1; D call uncertain. V was shortened by 1 base and J by 0 bases, with 9 bases between the two germline ends. Germline V gives CDR1 LGHDT, CDR2 YNNKEL (reference sequence). CDR3 length: 15 amino acids. CDR3 loop: CASSQVRLMNTEAFF. In DNA form, the CDR3 reads TGTGCCAGCAGCCAAGTCAGACTCATGAACACTGAAGCTTTCTTT.

The chain has TRBV7-8 and TRBJ2-5, with unresolved D. Germline V gives CDR1 SGHVS, CDR2 FQNEAQ. V lost 3 bases and J lost 5, with 10 bases in between. This CDR3 has 13 residues. The CDR3 loop is CASSFASEETQYF. CDR3 in DNA: TGTGCCAGCAGCTTCGCATCGGAGGAGACCCAGTACTTC.

The chain uses TRBV5-4 and TRBJ2-1, with a tentative D call TRBD2 (7 bases). CDR1 and CDR2 from the germline V gene are SGHNT and YYREEE (reference sequence). With 7 bases removed from V and 5 bases from J, the gap between germline ends came to 16 bases. This CDR3 has 14 residues. DNA of the CDR3: TGTGCCAGCCGAACAGGGAGGGTGGACAATGAGCAGTTCTTC. Translated, it gives CASRTGRVDNEQFF.

The chain recombines TRBV6-2 or TRBV6-3 with TRBJ1-1; the match to TRBD1 covers 10 bases. This CDR3 region has 14 residues. The trim removed 6 bases at V and 11 bases at J, leaving 12 bases unmatched. Germline V gene data show CDR1 as MNHEY and CDR2 as SVGEGT. Here the CDR3 reads CASSLPGQGTWAFF. The CDR3 DNA follows: TGTGCCAGCAGCCTGCCGGGACAGGGGACTTGGGCTTTCTTT.

Note on this clone: The sample has other DNA sequences that encode this CDR3 too. V usage is TRBV7-9 and J usage is TRBJ1-4; perhaps TRBD1 as D (6 bases). Germline values: CDR1 SEHNR, CDR2 FQNEAQ (reference sequence). This CDR3 region has 15 residues. The V end was cut by 1 base, the J end by 1 base, with 7 bases between. The CDR3 nucleotides are TGTGCCAGCAGCTTAGAGACAGGAACTAATGAAAAACTGTTTTTT. Protein sequence: CASSLETGTNEKLFF.

This chain links TRBV18 with TRBJ2-3; 7 nucleotides agree with TRBD1. The germline gives CDR1 KGHSH, CDR2 LQKENI. The CDR3 contains 15 residues. V was clipped by 6 bases and J by 4 bases; unmatched bases: 10. CDR3 DNA sequence: TGTGCCAGCTCCCCCCTGAGGGGGCGTTCAGATACGCAGTATTTT. It specifies CASSPLRGRSDTQYF.

The J gene is TRBJ1-2, the V gene TRBV6-5; the D is unclear. Germline V lookup: CDR1 MNHEY, CDR2 SVGAGI. Trimming left V 2 bases short and J 0 bases short, with 10 bases between. This CDR3 spans 15 amino acids. In nucleotides, the CDR3 is TGTGCCAGCAGTTACCCGTTCTCGGCTAACTATGGCTACACCTTC. This sequence encodes CASSYPFSANYGYTF.

The V call is TRBV3-1 (or the pseudogene TRBV3-2), the J call TRBJ2-5; D gene uncertain. The CDR3 is 13 amino acids. The ends were cut back, 1 base at V and 5 bases at J, with 8 bases in the middle. Germline loops: CDR1 LGHDT, CDR2 YNNKEL (reference sequence). The CDR3 loop is CASSQGHLETQYF. DNA for the CDR3: TGTGCCAGCAGCCAAGGACACTTGGAGACCCAGTACTTC.

The rearrangement links TRBV4-2 to TRBJ2-4; tentative D call: TRBD2 (5 bases). Germline lookup yields CDR1 LGHNA and CDR2 YNFKEQ. V lost 1 base and J lost 6, with 7 bases in between. The CDR3 is 13 amino acids. In DNA, the CDR3 is TGTGCCAGCAGCCAAGGAGGGAGAAACATTCAGTACTTC. This translates into CASSQGGRNIQYF.

This sequence joins TRBV9 and TRBJ2-3; 9 nucleotides agree with TRBD1. Losses at the gene ends were 4 bases for V and 9 bases for J; bases not matched to a gene: 15. Germline loops: CDR1 SGDLS, CDR2 YYNGEE. The CDR3 covers 16 residues. CDR3 in amino acids: CASSRGGQGLLETQYF. In DNA form, the CDR3 reads TGTGCCAGCAGCCGAGGGGGACAGGGCCTTTTGGAAACGCAGTATTTT. Full variable domain (remainder filled in from reference TRBV9 and TRBJ2-3): DSGVTQTPKHLITATGQRVTLRCSPRSGDLSVYWYQQSLDQGLQFLIQYYNGEERAKGNILERFSAQQFPDLHSELNLSSLELGDSALYFCASSRGGQGLLETQYFGPGTRLTVL.

This clone was observed once. V and J are TRBV9 and TRBJ2-5; 7 nucleotides agree with TRBD2. There are 16 residues in the CDR3. Germline V gene data show CDR1 as SGDLS and CDR2 as YYNGEE. V dropped 4 bases and J dropped 4; count of bases not matched to a gene: 13. CDR3 protein: CASSPGTTSWGETQYF. The CDR3 DNA is TGTGCCAGCAGCCCCGGGACTACCTCTTGGGGAGAGACCCAGTACTTC.

This rearrangement joins TRBV10-3 to TRBJ2-7; 10 positions agree with TRBD2. The V and J ends lost 4 bases and 4 bases, in that order; junction bases with no gene match: 4. The germline V gene encodes CDR1 ENHRY and CDR2 SYGVKD. There are 14 residues in the CDR3. CDR3 sequence reads: CAISGSSGSYEQYF. The CDR3 bases are TGTGCCATCAGTGGGTCTAGCGGGAGTTACGAGCAGTACTTC.

The chain carries TRBV3-1 (or the pseudogene TRBV3-2) and TRBJ1-3; TRBD1 matches at 8 bases. CDR1 LGHDT and CDR2 YNNKEL come from the germline V gene (reference sequence). V lost 3 bases, J lost 5 bases, and 3 bases stayed unmatched. The CDR3 is 14 amino acids. CDR3 nucleotides: TGTGCCAGCAGCCACGGACAGGGTAGAAACACCATATATTTT. It codes for CASSHGQGRNTIYF.

J is TRBJ2-3 and V is TRBV28; TRBD2 aligns across 16 bases. The CDR3 runs 19 residues. V dropped 5 bases and J dropped 4; count of bases not matched to a gene: 12. Germline CDR1 and CDR2: MDHEN and SYDVKM. CDR3 sequence: CASSTGLGTSGRVADTQYF. CDR3 coding DNA: TGTGCCAGCAGTACGGGCTTGGGGACTAGCGGGAGGGTAGCAGATACGCAGTATTTT.

The chain employs TRBV2 and TRBJ2-7; possibly TRBD2 for D (6 bases). Germline-derived CDR1 and CDR2 are SNHLY and FYNNEI. This CDR3 region has 14 residues. V lost 4 bases, J lost 2 bases, and 12 bases lay in between. This chain's CDR3 is CASSGAGPPYEQYF. CDR3 DNA sequence: TGTGCCAGCAGTGGAGCGGGCCCACCCTACGAGCAGTACTTC.

The chain has TRBV4-1 and TRBJ1-1; D is possibly TRBD1 (6 bases). Germline assignment: CDR1 MGHRA and CDR2 YSYEKL. The germline V and J ends were trimmed by 3 bases and 5 bases, with 16 bases remaining between them. This CDR3 has 15 amino acids. The CDR3 nucleotides read TGCGCCAGCAGCCAGAGGGGGGGCTTGCGGACTGAAGCTTTCTTT. Translation: CASSQRGGLRTEAFF.